Following are 9 T cell receptor beta chains from one sample sequenced in a study of blood T cells in healthy people across ages. It was with a sample-barcoded 5' primer and a J-beta primer mix that a second PCR of roughly 6 to 12 cycles was run. Each CDR3 protein gets one entry after TCRdb re-called the 5' RACE reads with MiXCR. The repertoire holds roughly 700,000 distinct CDR3 sequences, with more than 40% as singletons. Sequencing used blood. The receptors stem from a woman in her sixties or seventies in good health.

This rearrangement joins TRBV7-2 to TRBJ2-5; TRBD2 matches 8 bases. The trim removed 5 bases at V and 5 bases at J, leaving 10 bases unmatched. Germline V gene data show CDR1 as SGHTA and CDR2 as FQGNSA. The length of the CDR3 is 15 residues. CDR3 residues: CASSPFREGGETQYF. In DNA, the CDR3 is TGTGCCAGCAGCCCCTTTCGGGAGGGCGGGGAGACCCAGTACTTC.

The chain has TRBV12-3 or TRBV12-4 and TRBJ1-2; TRBD1 might be the D (5 bases). The V end lost 5 bases, the J end lost 7 bases, and 14 bases lay between the germline ends. The CDR3 length is 13 residues. As DNA, the CDR3 is TGTGCCAGCAGTCGCCGTGGCGGGGCTGGCTACACCTTC. Residues: CASSRRGGAGYTF.

The sample holds many counts of this clonotype. The rearrangement joins TRBV15 to TRBJ2-2; 7 bases align to TRBD1. Germline V gene lookup returns CDR1 LNHNV and CDR2 YYDKDF (reference sequence). This CDR3 has 14 residues. Unmatched junction bases numbered 1, after V lost 6 bases and J lost 0 bases. CDR3 sequence reads: CATRTGTNTGELFF. CDR3 DNA sequence: TGTGCCACCAGGACAGGGACGAACACCGGGGAGCTGTTTTTT.

This clonotype was seen only a few times. The gene calls are TRBV6-1 and TRBJ1-5; 9 bases map to TRBD1. This CDR3 has 15 amino acids. V shed 3 bases, J shed 3 bases, and the junction held 3 bases outside the gene matches. Germline assignment: CDR1 MNHNS and CDR2 SASEGT. CDR3 protein: CASSDWTGANQPQHF. DNA of the CDR3: TGTGCCAGCAGTGACTGGACAGGGGCCAATCAGCCCCAGCATTTT.

This clonotype was observed a few times. This chain connects TRBV7-9 to TRBJ2-5, with 14 bases matching TRBD2. J was trimmed by 6 bases and V by 5 bases; bases with no gene match: 5. Germline V CDR1 and CDR2: SEHNR, FQNEAQ (reference sequence). The CDR3 has 15 residues. The CDR3 nucleotides read TGTGCCAGCAGCGAGGGGACTAGCGGGAGAAAGACCCAGTACTTC. This gives the protein CASSEGTSGRKTQYF.

The chain combines TRBV6-5 with TRBJ2-7; a possible D gene is TRBD1 (6 bases). Germline loops: CDR1 MNHEY, CDR2 SVGAGI. CDR3 length equals 14 residues. V gave up 8 bases and J gave up 2 bases, with 16 bases separating them. CDR3 region: CASFSTGKAYEQYF. The CDR3 DNA is TGTGCCAGCTTTTCTACAGGGAAAGCCTACGAGCAGTACTTC.

This clonotype was seen only a few times. The chain couples TRBV7-2 to TRBJ1-2; D ambiguous. The germline V gene has CDR1 SGHTA and CDR2 FQGNSA. This CDR3 contains 11 residues. V was clipped by 4 bases and J by 8 bases, with 8 bases between them. For the CDR3, the DNA is TGTGCCAGCAGCTCCACATGGGGCTACACCTTC. Translating gives CASSSTWGYTF.

V and J are TRBV20-1 and TRBJ2-5, with D tentatively TRBD1 (5 bases). The ends were cut back, 2 bases at V and 0 bases at J, with 10 bases in the middle. Germline lookup yields CDR1 DFQATT and CDR2 SNEGSKA (reference sequence). The length of the CDR3 is 14 residues. CDR3 DNA sequence: TGCAGTGCTAGACAGACAGCGTACCAAGAGACCCAGTACTTC. It specifies CSARQTAYQETQYF.

This clonotype has more than one count but fewer than ten. The rearrangement links TRBV20-1 to TRBJ2-1; tentative D call: TRBD2 (6 bases). The V gene lost 2 bases and the J gene lost 4 bases, with 15 bases spanning the gap. The CDR3 spans 15 residues. Germline values: CDR1 DFQATT, CDR2 SNEGSKA (reference sequence). CDR3 DNA sequence: TGCAGTGCTAGAAACCTCGTGGCGGGATACAATGAGCAGTTCTTC. Residues: CSARNLVAGYNEQFF.